The next 5 T cell receptor beta chains were all read from a single sample in a study of control samples from healthy donors and cancer patients. Assay: immunoSEQ multiplex PCR; the TCRdb copy retains only in-frame clones and omits some. The sample contains some 120,000 clones, about nine tenths of which appear only once. Sequencing was done on a sample of blood. The receptors shown here come from a woman aged 18-35 years in good health.

The chain is built from TRBV7-2 and TRBJ2-2; 8 nucleotides agree with TRBD2. Per germline, CDR1 SGHTA and CDR2 FQGNSA. J was trimmed by 8 bases and V by 0 bases; bases with no gene match: 11. The CDR3 loop spans 17 amino acids. The CDR3 DNA reads as TGTGCCAGCAGCTTAGCGGCGGCTCGCGGGGGGATTGGGGAGCTGTTTTTT. Translated, it gives CASSLAAARGGIGELFF. Using reference TRBV7-2 and TRBJ2-2 for the parts outside the CDR3, the full variable domain is GAGVSQSPSNKVTEKGKDVELRCDPISGHTALYWYRQSLGQGLEFLIYFQGNSAPDKSGLPSDRFSAERTGGSVSTLTIQRTQQEDSAVYLCASSLAAARGGIGELFFGEGSRLTVL.

In this sample, this clone turned up a few times. This chain joins TRBV6-4 and TRBJ2-2, with D unclear. CDR3 length: 16 amino acids. Between the trimmed V and J ends, which lost 3 bases and 2 bases, there was a span of 13 bases. Germline-derived CDR1 and CDR2 are MRHNA and SNTAGT. CDR3 sequence (DNA): TGTGCCAGCAGTGAAGTTTTCGGTACTAACACCGGGGAGCTGTTTTTT. It codes for CASSEVFGTNTGELFF.

V is TRBV5-1 and J is TRBJ2-3; the match to TRBD1 covers 7 bases. Germline trimming cut 3 bases from V and 1 base from J; bases unmatched to any gene: 2. The length of the CDR3 is 14 residues. CDR1 and CDR2 from the germline V gene are SGHRS and YFSETQ. The CDR3 nucleotides are TGCGCCAGCAGCTCGGGGACAGGCACAGATACGCAGTATTTT. Its translation: CASSSGTGTDTQYF.

The chain joins TRBV6-2 or TRBV6-3 to TRBJ1-1, with 7 bases aligning to TRBD1. Trimming removed 2 bases from V and 8 bases from J; junction bases left unmatched: 17. The CDR3 covers 17 residues. In germline, CDR1 is MNHEY, CDR2 SVGEGT. CDR3 region: CASSYPTGEGFGLEAFF. DNA for the CDR3: TGTGCCAGCAGTTACCCTACAGGGGAAGGGTTTGGGTTGGAAGCTTTCTTT.

The chain recombines TRBV5-1 with TRBJ1-4, with D uncertain. CDR1 and CDR2 (germline): SGHRS, YFSETQ. Trimming removed 0 bases from V and 6 bases from J, with 9 bases in between. This CDR3 is 14 amino acids long. CDR3 protein: CASSLAGGDEKLFF. As DNA, the CDR3 is TGCGCCAGCAGCTTGGCAGGTGGGGATGAAAAACTGTTTTTT.